The subject of this entry is one T cell receptor beta chain. The data originate from a study of blood T cell repertoires in COVID-19. Assay used: immunoSEQ multiplex PCR; TCRdb lists only in-frame clones, some missing. The repertoire includes about 56,000 clones, approximately 92% of them detected once, and 43% sits in the top ten. Seattle patients were enrolled while actively infected and followed longitudinally. The source is a woman aged 55-70 years with COVID-19, enrolled during active disease. Sequencing was performed on peripheral blood.

The CDR3 sequence is CASSAGGNEQYF. CDR3 DNA sequence: TGTGCCAGTAGTGCAGGGGGCAACGAGCAGTACTTC. V usage is TRBV19 and J usage is TRBJ2-7, with 8 bases identical to TRBD1. Germline V gene data show CDR1 as LNHDA and CDR2 as SQIVND (reference sequence). This CDR3 contains 12 residues. V lost 5 bases and J lost 5; bases outside the gene matches: 2.